The clone carrying this T cell receptor (beta chain) was detected only once. Its antigen is unidentified. The CDR3 extends over 15 amino acids. Germline CDR1 is SQVTM and CDR2 is ANQGSEA. V gave up 3 bases and J gave up 5 bases; unmatched junction bases: 11. Clones were read by immunoSEQ multiplex PCR, and TCRdb kept only the in-frame ones, dropping some. Among some 1,900,000 clones listed, approximately 95% were seen once. The data belong to a study of shared clonotypes between healthy human individuals. Naivety among CD8 cells was defined by CD45RO negativity and positive CCR7 selection, thereby excluding terminally differentiated effector memory CD45RA+ cells. Study-level points and caveats: Despite large depth, sorted-subset datasets appeared incompletely sequenced. Generally, naive subsets (rather than memory subsets) showed larger estimated richness.

V is TRBV29-1 and J is TRBJ1-1; 8 bases line up with TRBD1. The receptor was derived from a man between 18 and 29 years old in good health. The source material was naive CD8+ T cells sorted from blood. The CDR3 DNA reads TGCAGCGTTGATAATCCCGGACAGGGTAGGACTGAAGCTTTCTTT. It is translated as CSVDNPGQGRTEAFF.